A single sample gave rise to the 2 T cell receptor beta chains below, sequenced in a study of identical twins. MiXCR, run by TCRdb on the 5' RACE reads, gives a single entry per CDR3 protein. The table lists a few hundred thousand distinct CDR3 sequences, less than 20% of them singletons. Sequenced sample: naive T cells sorted from blood. These receptors were collected from a man aged 50 or older in good health.

This clonotype came up a few times. This rearrangement joins TRBV5-6 to TRBJ2-2, with D perhaps assigned TRBD1 or TRBD2 (6 bases each). CDR1 is SGHDT and CDR2 is YYEEEE in the germline V gene. The CDR3 totals 14 residues. Trimming removed 4 bases at V and 0 bases at J, with 7 bases between. The CDR3 DNA sequence: TGTGCCAGCAGCGGGGGGCCGAACACCGGGGAGCTGTTTTTT. Residues: CASSGGPNTGELFF. The full variable domain, rest sourced from reference TRBV5-6 and TRBJ2-2, is DAGVTQSPTHLIKTRGQQVTLRCSPKSGHDTVSWYQQALGQGPQFIFQYYEEEERQRGNFPDRFSGHQFPNYSSELNVNALLLGDSALYLCASSGGPNTGELFFGEGSRLTVL.

This clonotype was recorded at least ten times. The chain carries TRBV28 and TRBJ2-7, with unresolved D. The ends were cut back, 1 base at V and 0 bases at J, with 7 bases in the middle. This CDR3 contains 14 residues. The germline gives CDR1 MDHEN, CDR2 SYDVKM. CDR3 sequence reads: CASSLLGNSYEQYF. The CDR3 DNA sequence: TGTGCCAGCAGTTTATTGGGGAACTCCTACGAGCAGTACTTC. Looking up the rest from reference TRBV28 and TRBJ2-7 gives the full variable domain: DVKVTQSSRYLVKRTGEKVFLECVQDMDHENMFWYRQDPGLGLRLIYFSYDVKMKEKGDIPEGYSVSREKKERFSLILESASTNQTSMYLCASSLLGNSYEQYFGPGTRLTVT.